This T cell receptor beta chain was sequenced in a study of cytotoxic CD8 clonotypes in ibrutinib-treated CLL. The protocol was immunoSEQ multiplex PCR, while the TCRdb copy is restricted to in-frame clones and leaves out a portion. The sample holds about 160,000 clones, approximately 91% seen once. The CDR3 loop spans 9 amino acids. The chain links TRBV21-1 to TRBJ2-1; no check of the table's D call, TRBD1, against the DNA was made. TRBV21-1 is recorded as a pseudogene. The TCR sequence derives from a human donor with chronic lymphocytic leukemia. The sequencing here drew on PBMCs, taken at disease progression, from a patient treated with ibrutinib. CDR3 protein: CASRADRFF. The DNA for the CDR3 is TGTGCCAGCCGGGCGGACAGGTTCTTC.